This T cell receptor (beta chain) was sequenced for a study of vaccination and CD4 T cells after COVID-19. Study context: Overlapping spike peptides of SARS-CoV-2, HCoV-NL63, HCoV-OC43 and HCoV-229E stimulated the cells. Broader study findings: A median of around 86% of reactive clones, in convalescent patients, became evident only post-vaccination.

Sample treatment: roughly 10-day PBMC culture with coronavirus spike peptide pools or control peptides (ViraFEST assay). ViraFEST grew antigen-specific T cells using peptide pools, then sequenced TCRs. Trimming cost V 0 bases and J 7 bases, with 16 bases left between them. This CDR3 region has 15 residues. Per germline, CDR1 LGHNA and CDR2 YSLEER. This clonotype has a handful of counts. Its antigen remains unidentified. Oncomine TCR Beta short-read sequencing was applied to DNA from cultured CD4+ T cells. Cultures of CD4+ T cells served as the source for extracting genomic DNA. TCRdb fed the PCR reads into MiXCR, producing one record per CDR3 protein. The sample holds approximately 11,000 distinct CDR3 sequences; 25% are singletons and the top ten take 20% to 25%.

This chain connects TRBV4-3 to TRBJ2-7; possible D gene TRBD1, 5 bases. Here the sequenced sample was CD4+ T cells from blood, cultured in vitro, taken after SARS-CoV-2 vaccination. This receptor was identified in a human donor who had recovered from COVID-19. The DNA of the CDR3 is TGCGCCAGCAGCCAAGAGGTACAGGCGATTGTGGAGCAGTACTTC. This encodes CASSQEVQAIVEQYF.